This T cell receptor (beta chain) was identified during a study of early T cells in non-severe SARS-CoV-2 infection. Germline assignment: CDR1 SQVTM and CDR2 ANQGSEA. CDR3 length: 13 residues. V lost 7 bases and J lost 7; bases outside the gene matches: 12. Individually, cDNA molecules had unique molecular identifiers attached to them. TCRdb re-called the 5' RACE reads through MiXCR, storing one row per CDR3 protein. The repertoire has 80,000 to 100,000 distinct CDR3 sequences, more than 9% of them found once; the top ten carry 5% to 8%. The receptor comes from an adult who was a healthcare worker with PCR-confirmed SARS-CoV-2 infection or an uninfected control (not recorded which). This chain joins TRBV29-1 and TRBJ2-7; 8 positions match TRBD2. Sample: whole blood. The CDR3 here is CSARTGGLREQYF. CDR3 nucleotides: TGCAGCGCCCGGACGGGAGGGCTGAGGGAGCAGTACTTC.